The rows below give T cell receptor beta chains drawn from one sample of a study of identical twins. TCRdb re-derived calls from the 5' RACE reads in MiXCR, one entry per CDR3 protein. The repertoire consists of 400,000 to 550,000 distinct CDR3 sequences, with approximately 22% occurring once and the leading ten covering under 0.95%. Separately, the same data were catalogued under a study of T cells expressing NK-cell markers.

The sequenced sample consisted of CD4+ T cells sorted from blood. These receptors all come from a woman aged 18-35 years in good health. The CDR3 runs from the conserved cysteine through the conserved F or W. Fields, in order: J gene, D gene, clone size, V gene, CDR3 protein, CDR3 DNA. D genes are given only for firm matches. Expanded clones are given a class, and other clones once, few, many or no size at all.

>TRBJ1-1|NA|NA|TRBV6-5
CASSYSTGRGNTEAFF
TGTGCCAGCAGTTACTCAACAGGCCGGGGGAACACTGAAGCTTTCTTT
>TRBJ2-2|NA|once|TRBV11-2
CASSPRRDVAGELFF
TGTGCCAGCAGCCCCCGTAGGGATGTCGCCGGGGAGCTGTTTTTT
>TRBJ2-3|NA|few|TRBV2
CASTRADTQYF
TGTGCCAGCACCCGGGCGGATACGCAGTATTTT
>TRBJ2-6|NA|NA|TRBV3-1
CASSQFGSGANVLTF
TGTGCCAGCAGCCAATTCGGATCTGGGGCCAACGTCCTGACTTTC
>TRBJ2-5|NA|NA|TRBV20-1
CSADLTETQYF
TGCAGCGCCGACCTGACGGAGACCCAGTACTTC
>TRBJ2-1|NA|NA|TRBV7-9
CASSLPSGGFYNEQFF
TGTGCCAGCAGCTTACCATCGGGGGGCTTCTACAATGAGCAGTTCTTC
>TRBJ2-1|NA|NA|TRBV20-1
CSAPGGALNEQFF
TGCAGTGCCCCGGGCGGGGCTTTGAATGAGCAGTTCTTC
>TRBJ1-2|NA|NA|TRBV7-2
CASSLDGYRTNYGYTF
TGTGCCAGCAGCTTAGATGGGTACAGAACTAACTATGGCTACACCTTC
>TRBJ2-7|NA|few|TRBV5-6
CASSARLDHYEQYF
TGTGCCAGCAGCGCTCGTCTCGACCATTACGAGCAGTACTTC
>TRBJ1-2|NA|many|TRBV5-6
CASSARGANYGYTF
TGTGCCAGCAGCGCGAGGGGCGCCAACTATGGCTACACCTTC
>TRBJ2-5|TRBD2|NA|TRBV6-2/TRBV6-3
CASSHPRTSGRVETQYF
TGTGCCAGCAGTCACCCCAGGACTAGCGGGAGGGTAGAGACCCAGTACTTC
>TRBJ2-3|NA|NA|TRBV5-1
CASSYGPGTGTDTQYF
TGCGCCAGCAGCTATGGACCGGGGACGGGCACAGATACGCAGTATTTT
>TRBJ1-2|TRBD1|once|TRBV6-1
CASSRPGQGSYGYTF
TGTGCCAGCAGTCGGCCGGGACAGGGGTCCTATGGCTACACCTTC
>TRBJ2-3|NA|NA|TRBV12-3/TRBV12-4
CASGRGGGGTDTQYF
TGTGCCAGCGGTCGAGGGGGTGGAGGCACAGATACGCAGTATTTT
>TRBJ1-2|NA|NA|TRBV20-1
CSAHSGTGTDGYTF
TGCAGTGCGCACTCCGGGACCGGGACGGATGGCTACACCTTC
>TRBJ2-3|TRBD2|NA|TRBV9
CASGPGLAGPDTQYF
TGTGCCAGCGGCCCGGGACTAGCGGGACCAGATACGCAGTATTTT
>TRBJ1-1|NA|NA|TRBV7-9
CASGTRGGTEAFF
TGTGCCAGCGGGACAAGGGGGGGCACTGAAGCTTTCTTT
>TRBJ2-3|NA|few|TRBV10-3
CAISSTGGATDTQYF
TGTGCCATCAGCAGTACGGGTGGAGCCACAGATACGCAGTATTTT
>TRBJ2-3|TRBD1|NA|TRBV7-2
CASSLAHSFLRQGGGADTQYF
TGTGCCAGCAGCTTAGCCCATAGCTTTCTTCGACAGGGCGGAGGAGCTGATACGCAGTATTTT
>TRBJ2-1|TRBD2|NA|TRBV10-3
CAISDLTGTSGGSSYNEQFF
TGTGCCATCAGTGACTTAACCGGGACTAGCGGGGGGAGCTCCTACAATGAGCAGTTCTTC
>TRBJ2-1|NA|NA|TRBV5-1
CASSLVRGRVGDNEQFF
TGCGCCAGCAGCTTGGTAAGAGGGAGAGTAGGAGACAATGAGCAGTTCTTC
>TRBJ2-5|TRBD2|NA|TRBV20-1
CSASDLAGGETQYF
TGCAGTGCTAGTGACTTAGCGGGGGGAGAGACCCAGTACTTC
>TRBJ2-3|NA|once|TRBV5-4
CASRLSDTQYF
TGTGCCAGCCGACTGTCAGATACGCAGTATTTT
>TRBJ1-2|NA|many|TRBV12-3/TRBV12-4
CASSPSGGQGNYGYTF
TGTGCCAGCAGTCCTAGCGGGGGGCAGGGCAACTATGGCTACACCTTC
>TRBJ2-1|NA|NA|TRBV5-1
CASSLGPRDSLSEQFF
TGCGCCAGCAGCTTGGGACCCCGGGACTCTCTAAGTGAGCAGTTCTTC
>TRBJ2-7|TRBD1|NA|TRBV28
CASSSSGDRSYEQYF
TGTGCCAGCAGTTCCTCCGGGGACAGGAGCTACGAGCAGTACTTC
>TRBJ1-1|NA|NA|TRBV20-1
CSARGGVPQSAAFF
TGCAGTGCTAGAGGTGGGGTTCCGCAGTCTGCAGCTTTCTTT
>TRBJ2-3|TRBD2|few|TRBV5-1
CASSSTSGTDTQYF
TGCGCCAGCAGCTCGACTAGCGGCACAGATACGCAGTATTTT
>TRBJ1-4|NA|NA|TRBV5-1
CASSLTASNEKLFF
TGCGCCAGCAGCCTGACAGCCTCCAATGAAAAACTGTTTTTT
>TRBJ1-6|NA|NA|TRBV7-8
CASSKRNRNNSPLHF
TGTGCCAGCAGCAAACGAAACAGGAATAATTCACCCCTCCACTTT
>TRBJ1-2|NA|few|TRBV2
CASSEEHYGYTF
TGTGCCAGCAGTGAGGAGCACTATGGCTACACCTTC
>TRBJ2-7|NA|few|TRBV12-5
CASGTEVEQYF
TGTGCTAGTGGTACGGAAGTCGAGCAGTACTTC
>TRBJ1-1|NA|NA|TRBV27
CASSRLVEPEAFF
TGTGCCAGCAGTCGGTTGGTGGAGCCTGAAGCTTTCTTT
>TRBJ1-1|NA|NA|TRBV7-9
CASSLGSGRLNTEAFF
TGTGCCAGCAGCTTAGGATCCGGGCGGTTGAACACTGAAGCTTTCTTT
>TRBJ2-1|TRBD2|few|TRBV20-1
CSASEAGRSYNEQFF
TGCAGTGCTAGTGAAGCGGGAAGGTCCTACAATGAGCAGTTCTTC
>TRBJ2-5|NA|NA|TRBV9
CASRGPGETQYF
TGTGCCAGCAGAGGTCCCGGGGAGACCCAGTACTTC
>TRBJ1-6|NA|NA|TRBV6-1
CASARALYNSPLHF
TGTGCCAGCGCCCGTGCCCTCTATAATTCACCCCTCCACTTT
>TRBJ2-3|NA|few|TRBV9
CASSVGVGPSTDTQYF
TGTGCCAGCAGCGTAGGGGTCGGACCCAGCACAGATACGCAGTATTTT
>TRBJ1-1|TRBD1|few|TRBV2
CASPPQGQGYTEAFF
TGTGCCAGCCCCCCCCAGGGACAGGGGTACACTGAAGCTTTCTTT
>TRBJ1-2|TRBD1|few|TRBV6-5
CASSYRAGGDYGYTF
TGTGCCAGCAGTTACCGGGCAGGGGGTGACTATGGCTACACCTTC
>TRBJ2-7|NA|many|TRBV5-1
CASSPDSYEQYF
TGTGCCAGCAGCCCCGACAGCTACGAGCAGTACTTC
>TRBJ2-3|NA|few|TRBV10-3
CATALTSDTQYF
TGTGCCACAGCGCTCACATCAGATACGCAGTATTTT
>TRBJ2-1|NA|few|TRBV4-2
CASSQDRIHYEQFF
TGTGCCAGCAGCCAAGATCGGATCCACTATGAGCAGTTCTTC
>TRBJ2-3|NA|few|TRBV12-3/TRBV12-4
CASRPSFDTQYF
TGTGCCAGCCGACCTAGCTTCGATACGCAGTATTTT
>TRBJ2-7|NA|few|TRBV5-6
CASSLAGVGGEQYF
TGTGCCAGCAGCTTGGCCGGGGTGGGGGGCGAGCAGTACTTC
>TRBJ2-7|NA|NA|TRBV30
CAWSVDTARQYF
TGTGCCTGGAGTGTAGATACGGCTAGGCAGTACTTC
>TRBJ1-2|NA|many|TRBV29-1
CSVVTAANNYGYTF
TGCAGCGTTGTGACGGCAGCCAATAACTATGGCTACACCTTC